This entry is about one T cell receptor beta chain. Its antigen is not identified. As to treatment: roughly 18 received Ad26.COV2.S at low or high dose, single or two shots; about 5 received placebo; per-sample allocation not given. Samples came from day 63 after the first vaccine or placebo injection. This specimen belongs to a study of Ad26.COV2.S vaccination and SARS-CoV-2 variants. Broader study findings: In TCR breadth and depth analyses, total T cell responses may have been underestimated.

Assay used: immunoSEQ multiplex PCR; TCRdb lists only in-frame clones, some missing. The table lists more than 400,000 clones, about 92% of them singletons, with around 1.8% in the top ten. The V gene end was trimmed by 0 bases and the J gene end by 2 bases; junction bases not matched to a gene: 3. Germline CDR1 is SGHDT and CDR2 is YYEEEE. CDR3 size: 15 residues. This rearrangement joins TRBV5-6 to TRBJ2-3, with 7 bases that match TRBD1. This sequence was found in a person between 18 and 60 years old who received the Ad26.COV2.S COVID-19 vaccine or a placebo. The sequenced sample was peripheral blood, obtained in a trial of Ad26.COV2.S vaccine versus placebo. The chain's CDR3 is CASSLGGQSTDTQYF. Here the CDR3 DNA reads TGTGCCAGCAGCTTGGGGGGACAGTCCACAGATACGCAGTATTTT.